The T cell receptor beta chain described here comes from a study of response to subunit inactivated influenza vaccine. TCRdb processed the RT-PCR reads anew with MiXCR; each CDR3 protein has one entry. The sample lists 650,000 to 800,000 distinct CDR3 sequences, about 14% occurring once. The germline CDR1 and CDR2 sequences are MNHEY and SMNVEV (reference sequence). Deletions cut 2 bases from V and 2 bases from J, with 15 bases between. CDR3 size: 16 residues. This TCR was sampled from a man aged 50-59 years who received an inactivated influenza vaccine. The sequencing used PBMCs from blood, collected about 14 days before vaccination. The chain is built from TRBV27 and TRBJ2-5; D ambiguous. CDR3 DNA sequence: TGTGCCAGCAGTTTACGCCGAACCGTTGGGCAAGAGACCCAGTACTTC. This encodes CASSLRRTVGQETQYF.